A selection of T cell receptor beta chains follows, all from one sample in a study of PD-1 blockade in classical Hodgkin lymphoma. Some clones are missing from TCRdb's copy, which holds only in-frame ones; the method was immunoSEQ multiplex PCR. The sample has some 93,000 clones; roughly 78% are singletons. The specimen comprised peripheral blood mononuclear cells (PBMCs), sampled before the fourth cycle of nivolumab. The receptors shown here come from a human donor with classical Hodgkin lymphoma. Each CDR3 is given with its conserved first and last residue. D genes are given only for firm matches. Clone size, where shown, is once, few, many, or a class for clones that have expanded.

>TRBV29-1|TRBJ2-7|-|TRBD2
TGCAGCGTTGCCACCGGGACTAGTCAACGGAGCGAGCAGTACTTC
CSVATGTSQRSEQYF
>TRBV29-1|TRBJ2-3|-|-
TGCAGCGTTGGAAAACTCACAGATACGCAGTATTTT
CSVGKLTDTQYF
>TRBV7-9|TRBJ1-5|-|-
TGTGCCAGCAGCTCGGGGGGTGCCCTTCAGCCCCAGCATTTT
CASSSGGALQPQHF
>TRBV4-1|TRBJ2-1|-|TRBD2
TGCGCCAGCAGCCGCGGAACCGGGGGACTAGCGGAGTTCTTAGATGAGCAGTTCTTC
CASSRGTGGLAEFLDEQFF
>TRBV11-3|TRBJ2-2|-|-
TGTGCCAGCAGCTTAGCAGCCGGCACCGGGGAGCTGTTTTTT
CASSLAAGTGELFF
>TRBV19|TRBJ1-5|-|-
TGTGCCAGTAGTATATTCGGAGGGCCTGGCAATCAGCCCCAGCATTTT
CASSIFGGPGNQPQHF
>TRBV6-5|TRBJ1-5|-|-
TGTGCCAGCGGACACAGGGGCAATCAGCCCCAGCATTTT
CASGHRGNQPQHF
>TRBV6-1|TRBJ2-1|-|TRBD2
TGTGCCAGCAGTGGAGGACTAGCGGGAGCCAGTGAGCAGTTCTTC
CASSGGLAGASEQFF
>TRBV10-3|TRBJ2-2|-|-
TGTGCCACCCAGGTTAGCGGTAACACCGGGGAGCTGTTTTTT
CATQVSGNTGELFF
>TRBV30|TRBJ2-2|-|TRBD2
TGTGCCTGGAGTAGCGGGAGATCGGGGGAGCTGTTTTTT
CAWSSGRSGELFF
>TRBV7-9|TRBJ1-1|-|TRBD1
TGTGCCTCCGGCAGCAGGGGGGGCACTGAAGCTTTCTTT
CASGSRGGTEAFF
>TRBV27|TRBJ2-3|-|-
TGTGCCAGCAAAGGGTCCTCAACAGATACGCAGTATTTT
CASKGSSTDTQYF
>TRBV5-6|TRBJ2-7|-|-
TGTGCCAGCAGCGCCACAGGGGGGGCCCTCTCCTACGAGCAGTACTTC
CASSATGGALSYEQYF
>TRBV5-4|TRBJ2-2|-|TRBD2
TGTGCCAGCAGCTTGAGAATAGCGGGAGGACCGAACACCGGGGAGCTGTTTTTT
CASSLRIAGGPNTGELFF
>TRBV18|TRBJ2-3|-|-
TGTGCCAGCTCACCACCAGGCCGGAGCACAGATACGCAGTATTTT
CASSPPGRSTDTQYF
>TRBV6-5|TRBJ1-2|-|TRBD1
TGTGCCAGCCAAAGGACAGGGGGCGTAGACTATGGCTACACCTTC
CASQRTGGVDYGYTF
>TRBV9|TRBJ2-7|-|-
TGTGCCAGCAGCGTAGAAATCGGGAGTGGGTACGAGCAGTACTTC
CASSVEIGSGYEQYF
>TRBV18|TRBJ2-4|-|TRBD2
TGTGCCAGCTCACCCACTAGCGAAGAAAACATTCAGTACTTC
CASSPTSEENIQYF
>TRBV19|TRBJ2-3|-|-
TGTGCCAGTAGTATCACGGAGGAAGATACGCAGTATTTT
CASSITEEDTQYF
>TRBV10-3|TRBJ1-1|-|-
TGTGCCATCTTTTCGGGGGCCGACACTGAAGCTTTCTTT
CAIFSGADTEAFF
>TRBV6-5|TRBJ1-2|-|-
TGTGCCAGCAGGCCACAGCCTAACTATGGCTACACCTTC
CASRPQPNYGYTF
>TRBV28|TRBJ1-5|once|-
TGTGCCAGCAGTTTAGCACGGGGGGGAGGGCCCAATCAGCCCCAGCATTTT
CASSLARGGGPNQPQHF
>TRBV7-9|TRBJ1-6|-|TRBD1
TGTGCCAGCAGCGTGACAGGGAACTCCTATAATTCACCCCTCCACTTT
CASSVTGNSYNSPLHF
>TRBV27|TRBJ1-5|-|-
TGTGCCAGCAGTTTGAGCCCAGACTATAGCAATCAGCCCCAGCATTTT
CASSLSPDYSNQPQHF
>TRBV4-3|TRBJ2-1|-|-
TGCGCCAGCAGCCAAGCTGTCGTTGTTGGAAGCGCCTCCTACAATGAGCAGTTCTTC
CASSQAVVVGSASYNEQFF
>TRBV4-2|TRBJ2-1|-|TRBD1
TGTGCCAGCAGCCCCCGGGACAGGGGGGGTATTAGGTCATCCTACAATGAGCAGTTCTTC
CASSPRDRGGIRSSYNEQFF
>TRBV30|TRBJ1-5|few|-
TGTGCCTGGAGTCGGCAGGGGACCCAGCCCCAGCATTTT
CAWSRQGTQPQHF
>TRBV19|TRBJ2-1|-|TRBD2
TGTGCCAGTAGTTACTACAGGGGGCGAGGACTAGCGGGAGACGTGCCCTACAATGAGCAGTTCTTC
CASSYYRGRGLAGDVPYNEQFF
>TRBV7-9|TRBJ2-1|-|-
TGTGCCAGCAGCTTAGAGAGTAGCAGCTTCTCCTACAATGAGCAGTTCTTC
CASSLESSSFSYNEQFF
>TRBV7-2|TRBJ2-5|-|-
TGTGCCAGCAGCTTAGCGTTAGCAGGGACGTGGGAAGAGACCCAGTACTTC
CASSLALAGTWEETQYF
>TRBV10-3|TRBJ2-1|-|TRBD1
TGTGCCATCAGTGTGGGGGGACAGGGTAACAATGAGCAGTTCTTC
CAISVGGQGNNEQFF
>TRBV4-2|TRBJ2-1|once|-
TGTGCCAGCAGCCATGCTACAGGGTCCGGGGCTTACAATGAGCAGTTCTTC
CASSHATGSGAYNEQFF
>TRBV11-3|TRBJ2-3|-|TRBD2
TGTGCCAGCAGCTTAGGACTAGCTAGCACAGATACGCAGTATTTT
CASSLGLASTDTQYF
>TRBV9|TRBJ1-5|-|-
TGTGCCAGCAGCGCACAGGCGGACAATCAGCCCCAGCATTTT
CASSAQADNQPQHF
>TRBV6-5|TRBJ1-1|-|-
TGTGCCAGCATCGGCAGCATGAACACTGAAGCTTTCTTT
CASIGSMNTEAFF
>TRBV2|TRBJ1-1|-|-
TGTGCCAGCAGTGTTTACCCCGGGGAGACTGAAGCTTTCTTT
CASSVYPGETEAFF
>TRBV5-6|TRBJ1-2|few|TRBD1
TGTGCCAGCAGCCCTGACAGGGGCTATGGCTACACCTTC
CASSPDRGYGYTF
>TRBV10-3|TRBJ1-4|-|-
TGTGCCATCAGTGATGGCGGGGGGATAAATGAAAAACTGTTTTTT
CAISDGGGINEKLFF
>TRBV10-3|TRBJ1-3|few|-
TGTGCCATCGGAGGCTCTGGAAACACCATATATTTT
CAIGGSGNTIYF
>TRBV6-5|TRBJ1-4|few|-
TGTGCCAGCAGTTACGCCGGGCCTTCGGGCGGAAAACTGTTTTTT
CASSYAGPSGGKLFF
>TRBV27|TRBJ2-3|-|TRBD1
TGTGCCAGCAGTTTCCGGGACAGAATTAGCACAGATACGCAGTATTTT
CASSFRDRISTDTQYF
>TRBV5-1|TRBJ2-2|once|-
TGCGCCAGCAGCTTAGGTGGGACCCCGAACACCGGGGAGCTGTTTTTT
CASSLGGTPNTGELFF
>TRBV10-3|TRBJ2-7|-|-
TGTGCCATCAGTGAGTCTTTGGGCTACGAGCAGTACTTC
CAISESLGYEQYF
>TRBV12-5|TRBJ2-2|many|TRBD1
TGTGCTAGTGGTTTGGGACAGGGGGGTGCGGCCGGGGAGCTGTTTTTT
CASGLGQGGAAGELFF
>TRBV9|TRBJ2-1|-|TRBD2
TGTGCCAGCAGTCCTAGACTAGCGGCATCTCCATTCTACAATGAGCAGTTCTTC
CASSPRLAASPFYNEQFF
>TRBV2|TRBJ2-2|-|-
TGTGCCAGCAGTGAATTCGGGGTCGCGAACACCGGGGAGCTGTTTTTT
CASSEFGVANTGELFF
>TRBV28|TRBJ1-5|-|-
TGTGCCAGCAGTTTAGCTTGGCGCAATCAGCCCCAGCATTTT
CASSLAWRNQPQHF
>TRBV7-2|TRBJ2-7|-|TRBD1
TGTGCCAGCAGCTTCGGGACAGGCAGCTCCTACGAGCAGTACTTC
CASSFGTGSSYEQYF
>TRBV4-1|TRBJ2-5|-|-
TGCGCCAGCAGCCAAGGGGACTGGGGGTACCAAGAGACCCAGTACTTC
CASSQGDWGYQETQYF
>TRBV19|TRBJ1-4|once|-
TGTGCCAGTAGTATAACTGGGTTGAATGAAAAACTGTTTTTT
CASSITGLNEKLFF
>TRBV6-6|TRBJ1-4|-|-
TGTGCCAGCACCTACTACGGGGTAGGGGAAAAACTGTTTTTT
CASTYYGVGEKLFF
>TRBV6-5|TRBJ1-3|once|-
TGTGCCAGCAGTTACCGGACAGTCTCTGGAAACACCATATATTTT
CASSYRTVSGNTIYF
>TRBV6-5|TRBJ2-7|once|-
TGTGCCAGCACCCCGGGGGCAGGTGGGAGAAGGGCCTTC
CASTPGAGGRRAF
>TRBV2|TRBJ1-6|-|-
TGTGCCAGCAGTCAGTATTCACCCCTCCACTTT
CASSQYSPLHF
>TRBV27|TRBJ2-2|-|-
TGTGCCAGCAGTTTGAGGGTAGCGGAGAACACCGGGGAGCTGTTTTTT
CASSLRVAENTGELFF
>TRBV5-1|TRBJ2-7|-|-
TGCGCCAGCAGCAACGGACTCGGGACCGGCGGCTACGAGCAGTACTTC
CASSNGLGTGGYEQYF
>TRBV27|TRBJ2-2|few|-
TGTGCCAGCAGTTTAACAGGGCCCCCCTACACCGGGGAGCTGTTTTTT
CASSLTGPPYTGELFF